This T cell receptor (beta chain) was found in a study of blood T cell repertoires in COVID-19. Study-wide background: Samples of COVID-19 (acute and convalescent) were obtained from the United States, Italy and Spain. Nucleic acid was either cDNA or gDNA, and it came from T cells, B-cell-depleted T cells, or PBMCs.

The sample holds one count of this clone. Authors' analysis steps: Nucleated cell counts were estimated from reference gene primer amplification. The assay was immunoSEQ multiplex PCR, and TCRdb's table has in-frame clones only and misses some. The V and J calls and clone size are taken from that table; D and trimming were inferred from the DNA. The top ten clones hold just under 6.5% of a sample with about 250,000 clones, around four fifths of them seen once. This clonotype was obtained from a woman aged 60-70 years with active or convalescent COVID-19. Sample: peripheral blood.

The CDR3 loop is CASSLGRASTDTQYF. The CDR3 bases are TGCGCCAGCAGCTTAGGGCGGGCTAGCACAGATACGCAGTATTTT. J is TRBJ2-3 and V is TRBV5-1; D may be TRBD2 (5 bases). There are 15 residues in the CDR3. V lost 2 bases, J lost 0 bases, and 10 bases lay in between. Germline-derived CDR1 and CDR2 are SGHRS and YFSETQ.